This TCR beta chain was observed in a study of identifying expanded T cells in peripheral blood. Libraries were prepared by immunoSEQ multiplex PCR; TCRdb keeps only in-frame clonotypes and omits some of them. The repertoire holds about 110,000 clones, about 87% seen once, with around 8.3% in the top ten. Study results and caveats: Variance in clone template counts between roughly 2-week samples significantly increased with total template count across all healthy donors. About 1.2 clones differed between technical replicates, versus approximately 17 and 20 over time.

CDR1 and CDR2 (germline): MDHEN, SYDVKM. Deletions cut 2 bases from V and 4 bases from J, with 11 bases between. CDR3 length: 14 amino acids. Healthy donors had no documented immune events, such as infections, while sampled. This clone has only one observation. As yet, its antigen is unknown. The V call is TRBV28, the J call TRBJ2-5, with D possibly matching TRBD2 (6 bases). Input material: blood. The sequence derives from a person aged 18 to 70 in good health. For the CDR3, the DNA is TGTGCCAGCAGTTTAGGAGGGCCGGGAGAGACCCAGTACTTC. Its translation is CASSLGGPGETQYF.